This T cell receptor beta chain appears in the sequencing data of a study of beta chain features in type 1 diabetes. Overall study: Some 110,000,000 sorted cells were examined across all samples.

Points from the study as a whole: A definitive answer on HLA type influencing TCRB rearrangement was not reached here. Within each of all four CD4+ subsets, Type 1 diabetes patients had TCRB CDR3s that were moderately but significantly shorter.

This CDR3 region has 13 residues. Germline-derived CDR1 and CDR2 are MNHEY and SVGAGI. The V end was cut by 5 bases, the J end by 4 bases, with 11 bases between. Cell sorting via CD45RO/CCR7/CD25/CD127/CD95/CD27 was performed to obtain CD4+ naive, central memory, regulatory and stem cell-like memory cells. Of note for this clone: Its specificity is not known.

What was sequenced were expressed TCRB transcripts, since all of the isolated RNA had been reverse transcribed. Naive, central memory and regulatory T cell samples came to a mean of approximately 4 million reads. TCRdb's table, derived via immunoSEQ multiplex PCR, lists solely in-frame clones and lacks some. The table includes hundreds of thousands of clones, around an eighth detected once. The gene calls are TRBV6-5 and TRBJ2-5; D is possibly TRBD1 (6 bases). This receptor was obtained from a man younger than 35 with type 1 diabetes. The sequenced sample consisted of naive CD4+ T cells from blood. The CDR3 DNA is TGTGCCAGCAGTCTCAGGGGCTTAGAGACCCAGTACTTC. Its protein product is CASSLRGLETQYF.